This TCR delta chain was identified in a study of gamma-delta chains in newborns, infants, children (dated by TCRdb to the late 2010s). Regarding the complete study: In the study title, it is stated that polyclonal expansion of innate gammadelta T cells is driven by microbial exposure immediately after birth. The study examined the way microbial exposure affected innate gammadelta T cell populations in human newborns right after birth.

These reads were obtained on an Illumina MiSeq. TCRdb recomputed clones from the public reads with CATT; identical DNA rows were then combined. The sample data list approximately 8,000 delta-chain clones, and roughly 1.6% of these were observed just once. The top ten clonotypes cover approximately 8% of the sample. This clone is categorized as medium-sized (0.01 to 0.1%). The clone's antigen remains unknown. Base-call qualities are not available, and no considerably larger clone is one nucleotide away. Other DNA variants within this sample encode the same CDR3. The TCR was taken from a child who was a newborn, infant or young child, either healthy, febrile or measles-vaccinated (not recorded which). Sequencing was carried out using blood.

The CDR3: CALGELNGLPKRLGLQTDKLIF. The nucleotide sequence reads as follows: TGTGCTCTTGGGGAACTTAATGGCCTTCCTAAAAGACTGGGGCTACAGACCGATAAACTCATCTTT. The V and J genes are TRDV1 and TRDJ1; TRDD2 might be the D gene, on 8 matching bases. CDR3 length: 22 amino acids, cysteine to phenylalanine. Here the CDR3 DNA is all that survives: 66 bases in frame from base 1. Cut back by 0 bases and 2 bases, the V and J ends lie 31 bases apart. The germline V gene yields TSWWSYY for CDR1 and QGS for CDR2.